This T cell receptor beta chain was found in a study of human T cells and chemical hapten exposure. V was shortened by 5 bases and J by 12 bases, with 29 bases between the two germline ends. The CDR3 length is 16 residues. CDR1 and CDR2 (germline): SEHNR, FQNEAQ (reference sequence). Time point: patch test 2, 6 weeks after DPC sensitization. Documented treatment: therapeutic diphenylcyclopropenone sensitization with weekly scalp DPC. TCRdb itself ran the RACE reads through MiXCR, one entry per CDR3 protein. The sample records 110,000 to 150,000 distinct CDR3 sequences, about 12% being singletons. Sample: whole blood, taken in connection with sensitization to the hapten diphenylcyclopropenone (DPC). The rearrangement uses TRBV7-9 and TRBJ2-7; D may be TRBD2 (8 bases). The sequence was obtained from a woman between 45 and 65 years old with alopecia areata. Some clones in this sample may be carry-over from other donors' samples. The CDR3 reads CASSPPGGTANYEGYF. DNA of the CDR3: TGTGCCAGCAGCCCCCCGGGGGGGACAGCCAACTACGAAGGGTACTTC.